This TCR beta chain was obtained from a study of blood T cell repertoires in COVID-19. Background on the study: Acute and convalescent COVID-19 samples came from the United States, Italy and Spain.

The CDR3 contains 18 residues. V was pared by 3 bases and J by 0 bases, with 23 bases between. Germline V gene lookup returns CDR1 GTSNPN and CDR2 SVGIG (reference sequence). In the original analysis: Reference gene primer amplification in the assay estimated nucleated cell counts. Using immunoSEQ multiplex PCR, the repertoire was profiled, and TCRdb retains in-frame clones only, with some absent. The V and J calls and clone size are taken from that table; D and trimming were inferred from the DNA. The profile shows 150,000 to 200,000 clones, around 76% of them singletons. Study members were between about 18 and 95 years old and lived in 20 to 30 US regions. Participants were placed into cohorts based on the clinical history they reported.

Sequenced sample: PBMCs or T cells enriched from blood (not recorded which). The chain combines TRBV30 with TRBJ1-1; no definite D call. The clonotype comes from a woman in her forties or fifties with acute COVID-19. The DNA of the CDR3 is TGTGCCTGGAGGGGCTGGGGAGGGCCGAGCCCACTGAACACTGAAGCTTTCTTT. Its translation: CAWRGWGGPSPLNTEAFF. The whole variable domain, filled in from reference TRBV30 and TRBJ1-1, reads SQTIHQWPATLVQPVGSPLSLECTVEGTSNPNLYWYRQAAGRGLQLLFYSVGIGQISSEVPQNLSASRPQDRQFILSSKKLLLSDSGFYLCAWRGWGGPSPLNTEAFFGQGTRLTVV.